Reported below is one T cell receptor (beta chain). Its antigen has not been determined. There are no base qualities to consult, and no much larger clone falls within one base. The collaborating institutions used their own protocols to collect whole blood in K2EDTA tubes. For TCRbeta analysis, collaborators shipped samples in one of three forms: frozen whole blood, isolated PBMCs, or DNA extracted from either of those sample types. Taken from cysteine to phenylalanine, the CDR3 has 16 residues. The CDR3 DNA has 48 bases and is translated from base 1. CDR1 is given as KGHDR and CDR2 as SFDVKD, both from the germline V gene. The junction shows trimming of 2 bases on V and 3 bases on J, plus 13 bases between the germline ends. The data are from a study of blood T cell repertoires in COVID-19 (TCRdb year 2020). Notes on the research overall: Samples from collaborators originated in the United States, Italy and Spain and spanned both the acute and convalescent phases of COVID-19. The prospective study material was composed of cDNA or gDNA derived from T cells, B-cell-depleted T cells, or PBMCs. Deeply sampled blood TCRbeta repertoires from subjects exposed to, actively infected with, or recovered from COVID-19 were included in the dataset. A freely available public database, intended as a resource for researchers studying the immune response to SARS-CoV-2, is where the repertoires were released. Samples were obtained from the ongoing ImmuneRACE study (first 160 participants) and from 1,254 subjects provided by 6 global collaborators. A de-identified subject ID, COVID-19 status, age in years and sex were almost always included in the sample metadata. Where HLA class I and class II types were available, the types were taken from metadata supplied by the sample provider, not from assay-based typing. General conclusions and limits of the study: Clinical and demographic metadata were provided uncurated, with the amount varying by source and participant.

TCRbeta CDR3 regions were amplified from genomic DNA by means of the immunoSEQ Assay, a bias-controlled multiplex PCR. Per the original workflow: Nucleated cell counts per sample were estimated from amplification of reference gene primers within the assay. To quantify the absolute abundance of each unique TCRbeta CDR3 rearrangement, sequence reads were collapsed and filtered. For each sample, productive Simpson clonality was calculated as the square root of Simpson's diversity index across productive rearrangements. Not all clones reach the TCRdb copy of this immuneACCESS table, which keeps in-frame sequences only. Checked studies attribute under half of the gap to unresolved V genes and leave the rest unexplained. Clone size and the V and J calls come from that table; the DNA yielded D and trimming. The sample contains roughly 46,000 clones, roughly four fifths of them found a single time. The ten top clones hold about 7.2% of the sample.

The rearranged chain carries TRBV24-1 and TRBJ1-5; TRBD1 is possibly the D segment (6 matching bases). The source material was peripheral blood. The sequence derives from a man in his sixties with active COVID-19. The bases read TGTGCCACCAGTGATTCGGGGGGGCTTGTCAATCAGCCCCAGCATTTT. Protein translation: CATSDSGGLVNQPQHF.